Below are 21 T cell receptor beta chains sequenced from a single sample in a study of CD8 T cells in ankylosing spondylitis. TCRdb passed the 5' RACE reads through MiXCR, listing each CDR3 protein once. The sample records under 400,000 distinct CDR3 sequences, 11% being singletons. The sample comprised blood, either unsorted or a sorted T cell fraction (not recorded which). Receptor source: a female donor with ankylosing spondylitis or in good health (not recorded which).

This clonotype has at least ten counts. The V call is TRBV12-3 or TRBV12-4, the J call TRBJ2-3; D is perhaps TRBD2 (6 bases). The V end lost 2 bases, the J end lost 4 bases, and 13 bases lay between the germline ends. CDR3 size: 15 residues. The CDR3 loop reads CASSLRSSVADTQYF. The CDR3 DNA reads TGTGCCAGCAGTTTACGATCTAGCGTAGCAGATACGCAGTATTTT.

This chain links TRBV30 with TRBJ2-7; tentatively, D is TRBD1 (6 bases). In germline, CDR1 is GTSNPN, CDR2 SVGIG (reference sequence). There are 13 residues in the CDR3. Trimming took off 4 bases at V and 2 bases at J, with 12 bases between the two ends. The CDR3 sequence is CAWTHQGTYEQYF. In DNA, the CDR3 is TGTGCCTGGACGCATCAGGGGACCTACGAGCAGTACTTC.

The CDR3 region has the DNA TGCAGTTCCCAACTTCCCCGGCTAGCGGGGGGGCCCTACGAGCAGTACTTC. Protein sequence: CSSQLPRLAGGPYEQYF. The chain joins TRBV20-1 to TRBJ2-7, with 12 bases that match TRBD2. The ends lost 8 bases at V and 2 bases at J; junction bases unmatched: 16. This CDR3 contains 17 residues. Germline CDR1 and CDR2: DFQATT and SNEGSKA (reference sequence).

This clonotype was picked up many times. The chain uses TRBV20-1 and TRBJ1-1, with TRBD1 matching 7 bases. Germline V gives CDR1 DFQATT, CDR2 SNEGSKA (reference sequence). The CDR3 consists of 11 residues. The ends lost 6 bases at V and 7 bases at J; junction bases unmatched: 5. CDR3 in DNA: TGCAGTGCCCCACAGGGGAATGAAGCTTTCTTT. Its protein is CSAPQGNEAFF.

This clonotype came up many times. A junction boundary mismatches the germline segment, possibly from a read error. J is TRBJ2-2 and V is TRBV5-1; D is ambiguous. Germline CDR1 is SGHRS and CDR2 is YFSETQ. This CDR3 comprises 13 residues. This CDR3 reads CASSPGNTGELFF. As DNA, the CDR3 is TGTGCCAGCAGTCCTGGGAACACCGGGGAGCTGTTTTTT.

This clonotype was observed at least ten times. This chain links TRBV20-1 with TRBJ1-5, with D tentatively TRBD1 (6 bases). Trimming took 3 bases from V and 6 from J, leaving 12 bases between them. Germline V gene sequence: CDR1 DFQATT, CDR2 SNEGSKA (reference sequence). This CDR3 spans 13 amino acids. In DNA, the CDR3 is TGCAGTGCTAGCGGGGGCCTCGGTCAGCCCCAGCATTTT. Protein: CSASGGLGQPQHF.

This clonotype has a single count. At one boundary the junction diverges from the germline segment, which might be a read error. The chain uses TRBV18 and TRBJ2-1; 9 bases line up with TRBD2. CDR3 length: 16 residues. The germline V gene encodes CDR1 KGHSH and CDR2 LQKENI. The CDR3 sequence: CASSPPSGTSYNEHFF. DNA of the CDR3: TGTGCCAGCTCACCACCTTCCGGGACTAGCTACAATGAGCATTTCTTC.

There are a few counts of this clonotype. This chain uses TRBV7-2 with TRBJ2-3; D remains unclear. V gave up 0 bases and J gave up 6 bases, with 7 bases separating them. The germline V gene encodes CDR1 SGHTA and CDR2 FQGNSA. This CDR3 contains 13 residues. The CDR3 nucleotides are TGTGCCAGCAGCTTAGCCGCCGTGGATACGCAGTATTTT. This codes for CASSLAAVDTQYF.

This clonotype was observed a few times. The chain combines TRBV20-1 with TRBJ2-5; 8 positions agree with TRBD2. With V trimmed by 0 bases and J by 0 bases, 6 bases remained unmatched. The CDR3 runs 16 residues. Germline V CDR1 and CDR2: DFQATT, SNEGSKA (reference sequence). The CDR3 spells CSARDPGGEHQETQYF. As DNA, the CDR3 is TGCAGTGCTAGAGATCCCGGGGGGGAGCACCAAGAGACCCAGTACTTC.

In its sample, this clonotype was seen a few times. The rearrangement links TRBV27 to TRBJ1-2; D unclear. In germline, CDR1 is MNHEY, CDR2 SMNVEV (reference sequence). CDR3 length: 13 residues. V was shortened by 1 base and J by 6 bases, with 9 bases between the two germline ends. The CDR3 here is CASSLYGIDGYTF. CDR3 nucleotides: TGTGCCAGCAGTTTATACGGCATAGATGGCTACACCTTC.

This clonotype was counted many times. The V and J genes are TRBV3-1 and TRBJ1-4; weak D call: TRBD1 (6 bases). V was trimmed by 4 bases and J by 3 bases, leaving 12 bases between them. Looked up from germline, CDR1 is LGHDT and CDR2 is YNNKEL (reference sequence). The CDR3 contains 15 residues. Here the CDR3 reads CASSPSGGPNEKLFF. The CDR3 DNA sequence: TGTGCCAGCAGCCCATCGGGGGGGCCTAATGAAAAACTGTTTTTT.

In this sample, this clonotype turned up many times. The chain couples TRBV12-3 or TRBV12-4 to TRBJ1-1, with D maybe TRBD1 (5 bases). CDR3 length: 12 amino acids. Trimming removed 3 bases at V and 5 bases at J, with 7 bases between. CDR3: CASSFQGTEAFF. The CDR3 coding sequence is TGTGCCAGCAGTTTCCAGGGTACTGAAGCTTTCTTT.

There are many counts of this clonotype. The chain couples TRBV12-3 or TRBV12-4 to TRBJ2-7; weak D call: TRBD1 (6 bases). The V and J ends lost 6 bases and 2 bases respectively, with 11 bases between them. The CDR3 runs 13 residues. CDR3 nucleotides: TGTGCCAGCAGCGACAGGCCCCCCTACGAGCAGTACTTC. Its translation: CASSDRPPYEQYF.

Points on this clonotype: The junction does not match germline at one end; this may be a read error. V usage is TRBV20-1 and J usage is TRBJ1-5; possible D gene TRBD1, 5 bases. Germline V lookup: CDR1 DFQATT, CDR2 SNEGSKA (reference sequence). The CDR3 sequence is 17 residues long. The CDR3 reads CCASSREMFGGNQPQHF. CDR3 bases: TGCTGTGCTAGTTCCAGGGAGATGTTTGGGGGCAATCAGCCCCAGCATTTT.

Only a few counts were recorded for this clonotype. The chain combines TRBV5-1 with TRBJ1-6, with 8 bases aligning to TRBD1. Trimming at V came to 4 bases and at J to 13 bases, leaving 13 bases not matched to a gene. CDR3 length equals 15 residues. The germline gives CDR1 SGHRS, CDR2 YFSETQ. In DNA form, the CDR3 reads TGCGCCAGCAGCGGGGCCCCCGGACAGGGTATCCCCCTCCACTTT. Its protein is CASSGAPGQGIPLHF. Full variable domain (remainder filled in from reference TRBV5-1 and TRBJ1-6): KAGVTQTPRYLIKTRGQQVTLSCSPISGHRSVSWYQQTPGQGLQFLFEYFSETQRNKGNFPGRFSGRQFSNSRSEMNVSTLELGDSALYLCASSGAPGQGIPLHFGNGTRLTVT.

The table lists this clonotype with a few counts. The V gene is TRBV28, the J gene TRBJ1-6, with 7 bases aligning to TRBD1. CDR3 size: 16 residues. The germline CDR1 and CDR2 sequences are MDHEN and SYDVKM. After removal of 3 bases from V and 6 bases from J, the junction contained 8 bases not matched to a gene. CDR3 DNA sequence: TGTGCCAGCAGTTTGCCCCAGGGGGTTCGTAATTCACCCCTCCACTTT. It yields the protein CASSLPQGVRNSPLHF. The full variable domain, rest sourced from reference TRBV28 and TRBJ1-6, is DVKVTQSSRYLVKRTGEKVFLECVQDMDHENMFWYRQDPGLGLRLIYFSYDVKMKEKGDIPEGYSVSREKKERFSLILESASTNQTSMYLCASSLPQGVRNSPLHFGNGTRLTVT.

In this sample, this clonotype turned up many times. The rearrangement joins TRBV20-1 to TRBJ2-5; D is tentatively TRBD1 or TRBD2 (5 bases each). Per germline, CDR1 DFQATT and CDR2 SNEGSKA (reference sequence). This CDR3 region has 15 residues. The V end was cut by 0 bases, the J end by 5 bases, with 16 bases between. The CDR3 spells CSARDLNGALETQYF. In DNA form, the CDR3 reads TGCAGTGCTAGAGATCTCAACGGGGCGTTGGAGACCCAGTACTTC.

This sequence joins TRBV18 and TRBJ1-4; D possibly corresponds to TRBD1 (5 bases). CDR1 is KGHSH and CDR2 is LQKENI in the germline V gene. The CDR3 covers 15 residues. The V end lost 6 bases, the J end lost 12 bases, and 23 bases lay between the germline ends. The CDR3 DNA follows: TGTGCCAGCTCGGGACCAGGAACGGCCCTTGGGGAACTGTTTTTT. It codes for CASSGPGTALGELFF.

The chain uses TRBV20-1 and TRBJ2-5, with a possible D match to TRBD2 (6 bases). The CDR3 contains 18 residues. Germline V gene data show CDR1 as DFQATT and CDR2 as SNEGSKA (reference sequence). The V end was cut by 5 bases, the J end by 1 base, with 26 bases between. CDR3 in amino acids: CSAPAPSGTLGGQETQYF. CDR3 sequence (DNA): TGCAGTGCTCCCGCCCCTTCCGGGACCCTCGGGGGCCAAGAGACCCAGTACTTC.

The J gene is TRBJ1-2, the V gene TRBV7-9; 7 bases are a match to TRBD1. The junction had 7 bases not matched to a gene; V was cut back by 4 bases and J by 8 bases. There are 13 residues in the CDR3. Germline CDR1 and CDR2: SEHNR and FQNEAQ (reference sequence). As DNA, the CDR3 is TGTGCCAGCAGCTACCCGGGACAGTGGGGCTACACCTTC. Encoded protein: CASSYPGQWGYTF.

The chain links TRBV12-3 or TRBV12-4 to TRBJ2-5; D remains unclear. Trimming pared 2 bases from V and 0 bases from J, leaving 4 bases between. This CDR3 is built from 13 residues. In DNA form, the CDR3 reads TGTGCCAGCAGTTTACTCGACCAAGAGACCCAGTACTTC. This gives the protein CASSLLDQETQYF.